This T cell receptor beta chain was profiled in a study of cytomegalovirus exposure and HLA in healthy donors. With regard to this clone: Its target is unknown.

Findings and limits, study-wide: Later work associated 17,000 or so TCR beta sequences with HLA alleles at 0.05 false discovery rate. Later on, a genetic analysis was performed. It linked a missense variant in DCLRE1C with V- and J-gene trimming of TCR beta. Across donors, most TCRs were seen rarely, yet some public ones were widespread. A few of the chains that were CMV-associated were confirmed in vitro to be specific for CMV antigens.

It was with 60 Vbeta and 13 Jbeta primers that the PCR ran. Measured with immunoSEQ multiplex PCR; TCRdb has only the in-frame clones, and not every one. The sample consists of 130,000 or so clones, 60% to 80% of them appearing once. This receptor was taken from a male donor in good health and CMV-seronegative. Sequenced input: PBMCs.

The CDR3 protein is CASSQVGARTDTQYF. In nucleotides, the CDR3 is TGCGCCAGCAGCCAAGTTGGGGCCCGCACAGATACGCAGTATTTT. The genes are TRBV4-1 and TRBJ2-3; D is perhaps TRBD1 (5 bases). The germline V gene encodes CDR1 MGHRA and CDR2 YSYEKL. V gave up 1 base and J gave up 1 base, with 9 bases separating them. This CDR3 is built from 15 residues.